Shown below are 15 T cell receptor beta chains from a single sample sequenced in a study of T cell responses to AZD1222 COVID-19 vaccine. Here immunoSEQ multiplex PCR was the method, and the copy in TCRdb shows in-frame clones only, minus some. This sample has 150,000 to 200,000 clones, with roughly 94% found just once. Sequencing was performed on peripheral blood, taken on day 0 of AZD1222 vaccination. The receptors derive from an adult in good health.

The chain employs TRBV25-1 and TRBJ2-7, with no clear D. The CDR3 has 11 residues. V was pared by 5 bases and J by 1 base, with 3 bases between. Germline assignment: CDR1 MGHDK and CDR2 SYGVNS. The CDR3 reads CASSTSYEQYF. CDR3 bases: TGTGCCAGCAGTACGTCCTACGAGCAGTACTTC.

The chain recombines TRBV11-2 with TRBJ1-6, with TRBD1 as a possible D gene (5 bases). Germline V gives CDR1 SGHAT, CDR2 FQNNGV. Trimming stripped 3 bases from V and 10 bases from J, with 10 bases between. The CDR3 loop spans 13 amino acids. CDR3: CASSLGGLSPLHF. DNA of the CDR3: TGTGCCAGCAGCTTGGGGGGTCTCTCACCCCTCCACTTT. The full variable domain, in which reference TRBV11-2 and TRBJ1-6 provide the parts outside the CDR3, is EAGVAQSPRYKIIEKRQSVAFWCNPISGHATLYWYQQILGQGPKLLIQFQNNGVVDDSQLPKDRFSAERLKGVDSTLKIQPAKLEDSAVYLCASSLGGLSPLHFGNGTRLTVT.

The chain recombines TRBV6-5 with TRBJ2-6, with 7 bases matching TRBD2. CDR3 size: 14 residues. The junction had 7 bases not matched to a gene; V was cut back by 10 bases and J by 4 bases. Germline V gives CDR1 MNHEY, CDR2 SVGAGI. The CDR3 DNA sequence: TGTGCCACCGTCGGGGGGACGGGGGCCAACGTCCTGACTTTC. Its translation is CATVGGTGANVLTF.

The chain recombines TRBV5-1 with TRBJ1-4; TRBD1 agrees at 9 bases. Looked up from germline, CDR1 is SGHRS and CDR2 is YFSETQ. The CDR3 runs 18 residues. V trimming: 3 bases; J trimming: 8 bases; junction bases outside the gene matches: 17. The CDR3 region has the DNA TGCGCCAGCAGCTGGGGATCCGGGACAGGGAGGATTGGGGAAAAACTGTTTTTT. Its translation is CASSWGSGTGRIGEKLFF.

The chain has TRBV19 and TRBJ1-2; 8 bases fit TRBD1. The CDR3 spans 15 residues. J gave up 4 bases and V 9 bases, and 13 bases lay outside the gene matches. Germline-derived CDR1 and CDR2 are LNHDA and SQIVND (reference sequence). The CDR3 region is CASVYRTGRSYGYTF. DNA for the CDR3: TGTGCCAGCGTCTACCGGACAGGGAGATCCTATGGCTACACCTTC.

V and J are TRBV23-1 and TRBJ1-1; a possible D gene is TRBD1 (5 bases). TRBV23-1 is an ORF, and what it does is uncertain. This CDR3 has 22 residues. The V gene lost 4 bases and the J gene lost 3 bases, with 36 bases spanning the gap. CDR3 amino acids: CASSLGRRNLGTPETWHTEAFF. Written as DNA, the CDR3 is TGCGCCAGCAGTCTGGGCAGAAGGAACCTCGGGACCCCCGAGACATGGCACACTGAAGCTTTCTTT.

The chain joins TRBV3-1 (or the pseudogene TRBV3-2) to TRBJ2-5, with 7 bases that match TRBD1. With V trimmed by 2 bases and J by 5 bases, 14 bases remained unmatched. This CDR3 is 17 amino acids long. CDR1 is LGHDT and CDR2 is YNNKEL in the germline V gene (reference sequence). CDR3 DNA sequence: TGTGCCAGCAGCCAATCCATAAGGGTAGGGGGCTGGGAGACCCAGTACTTC. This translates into CASSQSIRVGGWETQYF.

The CDR3 DNA sequence: TGTGCCATCAGTGGGCAGGGGACCCGCACTGCTGAAGCTTTCTTT. This sequence encodes CAISGQGTRTAEAFF. The rearrangement joins TRBV10-3 to TRBJ1-1; D may be TRBD1 (6 bases). V was pared by 4 bases and J by 6 bases, with 18 bases between. Looked up from germline, CDR1 is ENHRY and CDR2 is SYGVKD. The CDR3 is 15 amino acids.

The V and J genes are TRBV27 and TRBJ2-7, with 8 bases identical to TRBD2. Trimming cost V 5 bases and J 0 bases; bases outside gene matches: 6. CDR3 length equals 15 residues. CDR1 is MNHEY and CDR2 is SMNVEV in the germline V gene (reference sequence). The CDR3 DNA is TGTGCCAGCAGTATAAAACTAGCGGTCTCCTACGAGCAGTACTTC. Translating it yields CASSIKLAVSYEQYF.

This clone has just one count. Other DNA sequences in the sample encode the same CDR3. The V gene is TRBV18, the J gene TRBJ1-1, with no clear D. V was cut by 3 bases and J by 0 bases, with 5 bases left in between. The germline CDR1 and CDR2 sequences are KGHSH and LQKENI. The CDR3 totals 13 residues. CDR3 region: CASSPQMNTEAFF. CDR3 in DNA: TGTGCCAGCTCACCGCAGATGAACACTGAAGCTTTCTTT.

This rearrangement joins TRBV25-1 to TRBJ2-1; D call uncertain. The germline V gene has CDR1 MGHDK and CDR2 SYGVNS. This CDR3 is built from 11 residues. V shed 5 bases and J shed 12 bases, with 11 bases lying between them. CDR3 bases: TGTGCCAGCAGTCGCGGAGCAGGGCAGTTCTTC. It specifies CASSRGAGQFF.

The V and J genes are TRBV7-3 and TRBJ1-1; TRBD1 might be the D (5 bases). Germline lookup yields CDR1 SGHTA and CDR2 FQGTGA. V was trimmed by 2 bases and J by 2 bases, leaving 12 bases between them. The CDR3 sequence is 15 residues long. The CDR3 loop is CASSLYGTKNTEAFF. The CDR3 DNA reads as TGTGCCAGCAGCTTATACGGGACGAAAAACACTGAAGCTTTCTTT.

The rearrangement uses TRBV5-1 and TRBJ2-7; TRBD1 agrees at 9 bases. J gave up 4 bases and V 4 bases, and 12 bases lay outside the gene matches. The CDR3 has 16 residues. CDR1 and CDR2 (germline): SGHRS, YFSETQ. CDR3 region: CASSKGTGNAGYEQYF. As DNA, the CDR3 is TGCGCCAGCAGCAAAGGGACAGGGAACGCCGGATACGAGCAGTACTTC.

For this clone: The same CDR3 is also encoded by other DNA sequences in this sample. The CDR3 sequence is CASGDSYEQYF. The CDR3 DNA follows: TGTGCCAGCGGAGACTCCTACGAGCAGTACTTC. The rearrangement joins TRBV6-5 to TRBJ2-7, with no clear D. The CDR3 runs 11 residues. Looked up from germline, CDR1 is MNHEY and CDR2 is SVGAGI. Between the trimmed V and J ends, which lost 8 bases and 0 bases, there was a span of 5 bases.

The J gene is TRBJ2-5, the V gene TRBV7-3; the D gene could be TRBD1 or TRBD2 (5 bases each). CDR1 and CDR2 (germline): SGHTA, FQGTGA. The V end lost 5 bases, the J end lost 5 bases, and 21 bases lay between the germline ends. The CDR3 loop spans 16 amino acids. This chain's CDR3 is CASSMRGPWDGETQYF. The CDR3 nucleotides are TGTGCCAGCAGCATGCGAGGTCCGTGGGACGGGGAGACCCAGTACTTC.